These T cell receptor beta chains were read from a single sample in a study of shared clonotypes between healthy human individuals. The protocol was immunoSEQ multiplex PCR, while the TCRdb copy is restricted to in-frame clones and leaves out a portion. The top ten clones hold 10% to 15% of a sample with nearly 500,000 clones, around 80% of them seen once. Specimen: PBMCs. The receptors here all came from a woman between 35 and 50 years old in good health. Some clones in this sample may be carry-over from other donors' samples. The CDR3 runs from the conserved cysteine through the conserved F or W. Each record gives: clone size, J gene, D gene, V gene, CDR3 protein, CDR3 DNA. The D gene is left open where the match is weak. The size field is filled for only some rows; it gives once, few, many or a size class.

clone size: once; J gene: TRBJ2-1; D gene: TRBD2; V gene: TRBV5-1; CDR3 protein: CASSLAGGPGGNEQFF; CDR3 DNA: TGCGCCAGCAGCTTAGCGGGAGGGCCGGGAGGCAATGAGCAGTTCTTC
clone size: .; J gene: TRBJ2-2; D gene: .; V gene: TRBV2; CDR3 protein: CASSERIGGNTGELFF; CDR3 DNA: TGTGCCAGCAGTGAAAGGATCGGTGGAAATACCGGGGAGCTGTTTTTT
clone size: .; J gene: TRBJ2-5; D gene: TRBD1; V gene: TRBV9; CDR3 protein: CASSDRTGGGETQYF; CDR3 DNA: TGTGCCAGCAGCGACCGGACAGGGGGCGGCGAGACCCAGTACTTC
clone size: once; J gene: TRBJ2-7; D gene: TRBD2; V gene: TRBV28; CDR3 protein: CASSLRGSGRAEYEQYF; CDR3 DNA: TGTGCCAGCAGTTTAAGGGGCAGCGGGAGAGCAGAATACGAGCAGTACTTC
clone size: once; J gene: TRBJ1-1; D gene: TRBD1; V gene: TRBV19; CDR3 protein: CASSNRGRVSTEAFF; CDR3 DNA: TGTGCCAGTAGTAACAGGGGGCGCGTGAGCACTGAAGCTTTCTTT
clone size: few; J gene: TRBJ2-3; D gene: .; V gene: TRBV30; CDR3 protein: CAWSRSTDTQYF; CDR3 DNA: TGTGCCTGGAGTCGTAGCACAGATACGCAGTATTTT
clone size: few; J gene: TRBJ2-5; D gene: TRBD1; V gene: TRBV30; CDR3 protein: CAWSRAGGVGETQYF; CDR3 DNA: TGTGCCTGGAGTAGGGCAGGGGGTGTCGGGGAGACCCAGTACTTC
clone size: .; J gene: TRBJ2-2; D gene: .; V gene: TRBV28; CDR3 protein: CASQRPDTGELFF; CDR3 DNA: TGTGCCAGCCAGCGGCCGGACACCGGGGAGCTGTTTTTT
clone size: .; J gene: TRBJ1-2; D gene: .; V gene: TRBV25-1; CDR3 protein: CASSEQGTGYTF; CDR3 DNA: TGTGCCAGCAGTGAGCAGGGCACCGGCTACACCTTC
clone size: .; J gene: TRBJ2-1; D gene: .; V gene: TRBV9; CDR3 protein: CASSAEGSSYNEQFF; CDR3 DNA: TGTGCCAGCAGCGCAGAGGGGTCCTCCTACAATGAGCAGTTCTTC
clone size: .; J gene: TRBJ2-2; D gene: .; V gene: TRBV7-3; CDR3 protein: CASSSGYGELFF; CDR3 DNA: TGTGCCAGCAGCTCAGGGTACGGGGAGCTGTTTTTT
clone size: .; J gene: TRBJ1-6; D gene: TRBD1; V gene: TRBV6-6; CDR3 protein: CASGTGDNSPLHF; CDR3 DNA: TGTGCCAGCGGGACAGGGGATAATTCACCCCTCCACTTT
clone size: .; J gene: TRBJ2-1; D gene: .; V gene: TRBV5-1; CDR3 protein: CASSLARGVYSGYNEQFF; CDR3 DNA: TGCGCCAGCAGCTTGGCGAGAGGAGTGTACTCGGGGTACAATGAGCAGTTCTTC
clone size: .; J gene: TRBJ2-2; D gene: .; V gene: TRBV11-2; CDR3 protein: CASSSRERNTGELFF; CDR3 DNA: TGTGCCAGCAGCTCTCGGGAGAGGAATACCGGGGAGCTGTTTTTT